This is a list of T cell receptor beta chains from one sample in a study of shared clonotypes between healthy human individuals. Sequencing was performed with immunoSEQ multiplex PCR; in TCRdb, only in-frame clones are kept and a portion is missing. The sample contains fewer than 700,000 clones, 85% to 95% of which appear only once. Sequences were obtained from naive CD8+ T cells sorted from blood. The source of these receptors is a woman aged 25-40 years in good health. The CDR3 runs from the conserved cysteine through the conserved F or W. Fields, in order: clone size, D gene, V gene, J gene, CDR3 protein, CDR3 DNA. A D gene is named only where the DNA matches it firmly. Not all rows give a size; the values are once, few, many and, for expanded clones, a class.

size: NA
D: TRBD1
V: TRBV29-1
J: TRBJ1-2
CDR3: CSVETGAINYGYTF
DNA: TGCAGCGTTGAAACAGGGGCGATTAACTATGGCTACACCTTC

size: NA
D: NA
V: TRBV2
J: TRBJ2-1
CDR3: CASSEALPGSSYNEQFF
DNA: TGTGCCAGCAGTGAAGCGCTTCCGGGGAGCTCCTACAATGAGCAGTTCTTC

size: once
D: NA
V: TRBV19
J: TRBJ2-1
CDR3: CASSQFLGLVNEQFF
DNA: TGTGCCAGTAGCCAGTTCTTAGGTTTAGTCAATGAGCAGTTCTTC

size: NA
D: NA
V: TRBV6-5
J: TRBJ2-7
CDR3: CASSYSFAGTTYEQYF
DNA: TGTGCCAGCAGTTACTCTTTCGCCGGGACAACCTACGAGCAGTACTTC

size: NA
D: NA
V: TRBV27
J: TRBJ1-5
CDR3: CASRYTGSHQPQHF
DNA: TGTGCCAGCAGGTACACAGGGAGCCATCAGCCCCAGCATTTT

size: NA
D: TRBD1
V: TRBV27
J: TRBJ2-2
CDR3: CASSFQGALMNTGELFF
DNA: TGTGCCAGCAGTTTTCAGGGGGCCCTTATGAACACCGGGGAGCTGTTTTTT

size: NA
D: TRBD1
V: TRBV9
J: TRBJ1-1
CDR3: CASSADRMNTEAFF
DNA: TGTGCCAGCAGCGCGGACAGGATGAACACTGAAGCTTTCTTT

size: NA
D: NA
V: TRBV4-1
J: TRBJ2-7
CDR3: CASSQEAGPAYEQYF
DNA: TGCGCCAGCAGCCAAGAAGCAGGGCCTGCCTACGAGCAGTACTTC

size: NA
D: NA
V: TRBV6-1
J: TRBJ2-1
CDR3: CASSELTIEQFF
DNA: TGTGCCAGCAGTGAGCTTACTATCGAGCAGTTCTTC

size: once
D: TRBD2
V: TRBV11-1
J: TRBJ2-1
CDR3: CASSLYSGFNEQFF
DNA: TGTGCCAGCAGCTTATATAGCGGGTTCAATGAGCAGTTCTTC

size: NA
D: TRBD2
V: TRBV11-3
J: TRBJ2-7
CDR3: CASSSASGYEQYF
DNA: TGTGCCAGCAGCTCCGCTAGCGGCTACGAGCAGTACTTC

size: NA
D: NA
V: TRBV5-6
J: TRBJ2-1
CDR3: CASSLGPYEQFF
DNA: TGTGCCAGCAGCTTGGGTCCTTATGAGCAGTTCTTC

size: NA
D: TRBD2
V: TRBV2
J: TRBJ2-2
CDR3: CATGLAGGTAGELFF
DNA: TGTGCCACTGGACTAGCGGGAGGTACCGCCGGGGAGCTGTTTTTT

size: NA
D: TRBD2
V: TRBV7-6
J: TRBJ2-1
CDR3: CASSRGTSGSTEQFF
DNA: TGTGCCAGCAGCCGGGGGACTAGCGGGAGTACTGAGCAGTTCTTC

size: NA
D: NA
V: TRBV5-1
J: TRBJ1-2
CDR3: CASSLAGHYGYTF
DNA: TGCGCCAGCAGCCTTGCTGGACACTATGGCTACACCTTC

size: once
D: NA
V: TRBV6-1
J: TRBJ2-7
CDR3: CASSENRRLLYEQYF
DNA: TGTGCCAGCAGTGAAAATCGGCGTCTCCTCTACGAGCAGTACTTC

size: NA
D: NA
V: TRBV4-1
J: TRBJ1-1
CDR3: CASSQLPDRYTEAFF
DNA: TGCGCCAGCAGCCAGCTACCCGACAGGTACACTGAAGCTTTCTTT

size: NA
D: TRBD2
V: TRBV10-3
J: TRBJ2-7
CDR3: CAISESGKSYEQYF
DNA: TGTGCCATCAGTGAGAGCGGGAAATCCTACGAGCAGTACTTC

size: NA
D: TRBD1
V: TRBV2
J: TRBJ1-5
CDR3: CASSEDRAYQPQHF
DNA: TGTGCCAGCAGCGAAGACAGGGCTTACCAGCCCCAGCATTTT

size: NA
D: NA
V: TRBV28
J: TRBJ1-5
CDR3: CASSLMSGLYSNQPQHF
DNA: TGTGCCAGCAGTTTAATGTCAGGGCTTTATAGCAATCAGCCCCAGCATTTT

size: NA
D: TRBD2
V: TRBV19
J: TRBJ2-5
CDR3: CASSTLSSGTSPETQYF
DNA: TGTGCCAGTAGTACGCTTAGCTCCGGGACTAGCCCCGAGACCCAGTACTTC

size: NA
D: TRBD2
V: TRBV13
J: TRBJ2-5
CDR3: CASSTYQTSVYQETQYF
DNA: TGTGCCAGCAGCACATACCAGACTAGCGTATACCAAGAGACCCAGTACTTC

size: once
D: TRBD2
V: TRBV5-1
J: TRBJ2-1
CDR3: CASSLQASGSGEQFF
DNA: TGCGCCAGCAGCTTGCAGGCTAGCGGGAGTGGTGAGCAGTTCTTC

size: NA
D: TRBD2
V: TRBV28
J: TRBJ2-3
CDR3: CASSFVPAGSTDTQYF
DNA: TGTGCCAGCAGTTTCGTACCAGCGGGGAGCACAGATACGCAGTATTTT

size: NA
D: TRBD1
V: TRBV7-8
J: TRBJ1-4
CDR3: CASSHWTLQGRGDEKLFF
DNA: TGTGCCAGCAGCCACTGGACTTTACAGGGGCGGGGTGATGAAAAACTGTTTTTT

size: NA
D: NA
V: TRBV10-2
J: TRBJ2-7
CDR3: CASTRERGLYEQYF
DNA: TGCGCCAGCACGAGGGAACGGGGGCTGTACGAGCAGTACTTC

size: once
D: TRBD2
V: TRBV7-9
J: TRBJ2-1
CDR3: CASSTGLADIYNEQFF
DNA: TGTGCCAGCAGCACCGGACTAGCGGATATCTACAATGAGCAGTTCTTC

size: NA
D: TRBD2
V: TRBV27
J: TRBJ2-7
CDR3: CASSLLGGSSYEQYF
DNA: TGTGCCAGCAGTTTATTGGGCGGGAGCTCCTACGAGCAGTACTTC

size: once
D: TRBD1
V: TRBV2
J: TRBJ2-7
CDR3: CASRDRGLYEQYF
DNA: TGTGCCAGCCGGGACAGGGGGCTATACGAGCAGTACTTC

size: NA
D: NA
V: TRBV7-9
J: TRBJ1-6
CDR3: CASSSNNSPLHF
DNA: TGTGCCAGCTCCAGTAACAATTCACCCCTCCACTTT

size: NA
D: NA
V: TRBV6-5
J: TRBJ2-3
CDR3: CASSYGGEGIDTQYF
DNA: TGTGCCAGCAGTTACGGGGGCGAGGGGATAGATACGCAGTATTTT

size: NA
D: NA
V: TRBV27
J: TRBJ2-2
CDR3: CASSLAGGTGELFF
DNA: TGTGCCAGCAGTCTAGCCGGTGGCACCGGGGAGCTGTTTTTT